The 32 T cell receptor beta chains presented below share a single source sample, sequenced in a study of radiation and T cells in renal cell carcinoma. Documented treatment: 15 Gy SBRT to primary tumor, nephrectomy 4 weeks later. Generated by immunoSEQ multiplex PCR, the TCRdb table keeps only in-frame clones and is missing some. This sample carries 7,000 to 9,500 clones, less than 75% of them seen once, and the ten largest clones take roughly 19%. The input for sequencing was tumor tissue, taken from a patient whose treatment included radiotherapy and nephrectomy. Source of these receptors: a man aged 55 to 70 with renal cell carcinoma.

The chain has TRBV19 and TRBJ1-3, with TRBD1 matching over 9 bases. Germline assignment: CDR1 LNHDA and CDR2 SQIVND (reference sequence). V was clipped by 3 bases and J by 4 bases; unmatched bases: 7. CDR3 length: 16 amino acids. CDR3 sequence: CASSIDGTGIGNTIYF. CDR3 bases: TGTGCCAGTAGTATCGACGGGACAGGGATAGGAAACACCATATATTTT.

This clone was counted only a few times. This rearrangement joins TRBV1 to TRBJ1-4. TRBV1 is a pseudogene segment. The CDR3 runs to 16 residues. The DNA for the CDR3 is TGCACCAGCAGCCAAGTCAGGGACTTAACTAATGAAAAACTGTTTTTT. Protein: CTSSQVRDLTNEKLFF.

The chain links TRBV29-1 to TRBJ1-1, with a possible D match to TRBD1 (6 bases). Germline assignment: CDR1 SQVTM and CDR2 ANQGSEA. The CDR3 loop spans 13 amino acids. V was cut by 4 bases and J by 5 bases, with 14 bases left in between. For the CDR3, the DNA is TGCAGCGTTGGCGAAGGGGGGAGGACTGAAGCTTTCTTT. The encoded protein is CSVGEGGRTEAFF. The full variable domain, rest sourced from reference TRBV29-1 and TRBJ1-1, is SAVISQKPSRDICQRGTSLTIQCQVDSQVTMMFWYRQQPGQSLTLIATANQGSEATYESGFVIDKFPISRPNLTFSTLTVSNMSPEDSSIYLCSVGEGGRTEAFFGQGTRLTVV.

CDR3 coding DNA: TGTGCCAGCAGCCAAGGCCGACTAGCGGGATTTACCGGGGAGCTGTTTTTT. Encoded protein: CASSQGRLAGFTGELFF. The chain uses TRBV4-2 and TRBJ2-2, with 11 bases lining up with TRBD2. This CDR3 region has 17 residues. Germline V gene lookup returns CDR1 LGHNA and CDR2 YNFKEQ. V dropped 1 base and J dropped 5; count of bases not matched to a gene: 6.

This clone was observed a few times. This chain uses TRBV5-1 with TRBJ1-1, with D possibly matching TRBD1 (5 bases). This CDR3 has 15 amino acids. Trimming removed 0 bases at V and 1 base at J, with 10 bases between. The germline CDR1 and CDR2 sequences are SGHRS and YFSETQ. CDR3 region: CASSLERGRNTEAFF. In nucleotides, the CDR3 is TGCGCCAGCAGCTTGGAAAGGGGCCGGAACACTGAAGCTTTCTTT.

This clone was seen a few times. The chain uses TRBV5-5 and TRBJ2-7, with 8 bases aligning to TRBD1. Trimming took 4 bases from V and 2 from J; bases not matched to a gene: 5. Germline values: CDR1 SGHKS, CDR2 YYEKEE (reference sequence). The CDR3 runs to 14 residues. CDR3 sequence (DNA): TGTGCCAGCAGCCAATGGACAGGGACCTACGAGCAGTACTTC. Its translation: CASSQWTGTYEQYF.

This clone has only a few counts. The rearrangement uses TRBV6-5 and TRBJ1-1; a weak D match, TRBD1 (5 bases). Trimming shortened V by 11 bases and J by 0 bases, and 13 bases separated the two germline ends. CDR1 is MNHEY and CDR2 is SVGAGI in the germline V gene. The CDR3 is 13 residues long. The CDR3 loop is CAVTREMNTEAFF. The DNA of the CDR3 is TGTGCCGTCACCAGGGAAATGAACACTGAAGCTTTCTTT.

V usage is TRBV21-1 and J usage is TRBJ2-7. TRBV21-1 is assigned pseudogene status. This CDR3 contains 10 residues. In DNA form, the CDR3 reads TGTGCCAGCAGGGTACGCGAGCAGTACTTC. The encoded protein is CASRVREQYF.

The gene calls are TRBV6-5 and TRBJ1-3; D not certain. The CDR3 is made up of 11 amino acids. V lost 2 bases to trimming and J lost 6 bases, with 2 bases between them. CDR1 and CDR2 from the germline V gene are MNHEY and SVGAGI. The CDR3: CASSYKNTIYF. CDR3 coding DNA: TGTGCCAGCAGTTACAAAAACACCATATATTTT.

The chain recombines TRBV29-1 with TRBJ1-1; TRBD1 matches at 7 bases. Trimming at V came to 5 bases and at J to 6 bases, leaving 15 bases not matched to a gene. The CDR3 spans 15 residues. The germline V gene has CDR1 SQVTM and CDR2 ANQGSEA. In DNA, the CDR3 is TGCAGCGTTATCAGTATAGACAGGGACGGGGCTGAAGCTTTCTTT. This sequence encodes CSVISIDRDGAEAFF.

This chain links TRBV9 with TRBJ2-7; no definite D call. Germline V gives CDR1 SGDLS, CDR2 YYNGEE. The CDR3 contains 15 residues. V lost 0 bases and J lost 3, with 13 bases in between. CDR3 DNA: TGTGCCAGCAGCGTAGATAGCTGGGCAATCTACGAGCAGTACTTC. Its protein is CASSVDSWAIYEQYF.

This clone is labeled medium-sized. The chain recombines TRBV7-9 with TRBJ1-5; D gene ambiguous. Trimming took off 4 bases at V and 2 bases at J, with 9 bases between the two ends. This CDR3 contains 14 residues. Per germline, CDR1 SEHNR and CDR2 FQNEAQ (reference sequence). DNA for the CDR3: TGTGCCAGCAGCTCCCGAGCAGGCAATCAGCCCCAGCATTTT. Translating gives CASSSRAGNQPQHF.

The chain combines TRBV6-5 with TRBJ2-7; no clear D gene. The germline V gene has CDR1 MNHEY and CDR2 SVGAGI. This CDR3 is built from 12 residues. V gave up 10 bases and J gave up 2 bases, with 12 bases separating them. The CDR3 DNA is TGTGCCACCTCAATGGGTCCCTACGAGCAGTACTTC. Translated, it gives CATSMGPYEQYF.

The chain uses TRBV27 and TRBJ2-7, with 7 positions matching TRBD2. Germline V CDR1 and CDR2: MNHEY, SMNVEV (reference sequence). V gave up 2 bases and J gave up 1 base; unmatched junction bases: 5. CDR3 length: 15 residues. The CDR3 spells CASSLAASGSYEQYF. The CDR3, as DNA: TGTGCCAGCAGTTTAGCGGCTAGCGGATCCTACGAGCAGTACTTC.

This rearrangement joins TRBV13 to TRBJ2-7; D remains ambiguous. Germline CDR1 reads PRHDT; CDR2 reads FYEKMQ (reference sequence). The germline V and J ends were trimmed by 2 bases and 2 bases, with 7 bases remaining between them. This CDR3 is built from 13 residues. In nucleotides, the CDR3 is TGTGCCAGCAGCTTACGGCAGACCTACGAGCAGTACTTC. As protein: CASSLRQTYEQYF.

The CDR3 nucleotides are TGTGCCAGCAGCTTGGCGGTAGCGGGGAACACCGGGGAGCTGTTTTTT. Its translation is CASSLAVAGNTGELFF. The rearrangement joins TRBV7-7 to TRBJ2-2, with 7 bases identical to TRBD2. Per germline, CDR1 SSHAT and CDR2 FNYEAQ (reference sequence). V was pared by 3 bases and J by 1 base, with 5 bases of the junction left unmatched. The CDR3 spans 16 residues.

The chain uses TRBV7-8 and TRBJ2-7; 7 positions match TRBD2. CDR3 length equals 13 residues. The germline V gene has CDR1 SGHVS and CDR2 FQNEAQ. Trimming cost V 7 bases and J 3 bases; bases outside gene matches: 6. The CDR3 loop is CASIPGTNYEQYF. CDR3 sequence (DNA): TGTGCCAGCATCCCAGGGACTAACTACGAGCAGTACTTC.

This clone occurred once. The rearrangement links TRBV5-4 to TRBJ1-1; 7 nucleotides align to TRBD1. With V trimmed by 0 bases and J by 5 bases, 7 bases remained unmatched. CDR1 and CDR2 (germline): SGHNT, YYREEE (reference sequence). This CDR3 spans 15 amino acids. The CDR3 coding sequence is TGTGCCAGCAGCTTGGCGTTAGGGGGCGGGACTGAAGCTTTCTTT. Its protein product is CASSLALGGGTEAFF. The whole variable domain, remainder taken from reference TRBV5-4 and TRBJ1-1, is ETGVTQSPTHLIKTRGQQVTLRCSSQSGHNTVSWYQQALGQGPQFIFQYYREEENGRGNFPPRFSGLQFPNYSSELNVNALELDDSALYLCASSLALGGGTEAFFGQGTRLTVV.

A few counts support this clone. The V and J genes are TRBV6-1 and TRBJ1-4; no clear D. Germline V gives CDR1 MNHNS, CDR2 SASEGT. Trimming stripped 0 bases from V and 9 bases from J, with 8 bases between. This CDR3 comprises 13 residues. Here the CDR3 DNA reads TGTGCCAGCAGTGAAGCAACTCCCCAAAAACTGTTTTTT. This translates into CASSEATPQKLFF.

The rearrangement links TRBV6-5 to TRBJ1-2; possible D gene TRBD1, 6 bases. Germline CDR1 MNHEY, CDR2 SVGAGI. This CDR3 has 14 residues. V lost 4 bases and J 3 bases, leaving 12 bases between the germline ends. This CDR3 reads CASSSQQGDYGYTF. In DNA, the CDR3 is TGTGCCAGCAGTTCCCAACAGGGAGACTATGGCTACACCTTC.

CDR3 nucleotide sequence: TGTGCCAGCAGCTTGAGGCTCCACGAGCAGTACTTC. It codes for CASSLRLHEQYF. This chain connects TRBV7-2 to TRBJ2-7, with D uncertain. The CDR3 runs 12 residues. Germline lookup yields CDR1 SGHTA and CDR2 FQGNSA. Trimming shortened V by 3 bases and J by 5 bases, and 8 bases separated the two germline ends. The full variable domain, with the rest looked up from reference TRBV7-2 and TRBJ2-7, is GAGVSQSPSNKVTEKGKDVELRCDPISGHTALYWYRQSLGQGLEFLIYFQGNSAPDKSGLPSDRFSAERTGGSVSTLTIQRTQQEDSAVYLCASSLRLHEQYFGPGTRLTVT.

V and J are TRBV28 and TRBJ2-1, with D perhaps matching TRBD2 (6 bases). The V end lost 0 bases, the J end lost 6 bases, and 12 bases lay between the germline ends. The CDR3 is 15 residues long. The germline V gene has CDR1 MDHEN and CDR2 SYDVKM. CDR3 protein: CASSLWRGPFNEQFF. In DNA, the CDR3 is TGTGCCAGCAGTTTATGGCGGGGACCCTTCAATGAGCAGTTCTTC.

J is TRBJ2-6 and V is TRBV14; 7 positions agree with TRBD1. V dropped 5 bases and J dropped 0; count of bases not matched to a gene: 4. Per the germline V gene, CDR1 is SGHDN and CDR2 is FVKESK. The CDR3 is 16 amino acids. The chain's CDR3 is CASSTDRVSGANVLTF. The CDR3 coding sequence is TGTGCCAGCAGCACCGACAGGGTCTCTGGGGCCAACGTCCTGACTTTC.

This rearrangement joins TRBV5-4 to TRBJ2-5; 8 nucleotides match TRBD1. Germline assignment: CDR1 SGHNT and CDR2 YYREEE (reference sequence). The V segment lost 1 base and the J segment 1 base; nucleotides outside the gene matches: 3. The CDR3 contains 15 residues. DNA of the CDR3: TGTGCCAGCAGCTTGCAACAGGGGGTCCAAGAGACCCAGTACTTC. It specifies CASSLQQGVQETQYF.

This clone was found once. Here the CDR3 DNA reads TGCAGCGCCGACGACAGTCCCTACGAGCAGTACTTC. This codes for CSADDSPYEQYF. This chain connects TRBV29-1 to TRBJ2-5; D is possibly TRBD1 (5 bases). The DNA end favors TRBJ2-7, so the J call may be wrong. The CDR3 consists of 12 residues. Germline-derived CDR1 and CDR2 are SQVTM and ANQGSEA.

The V and J genes are TRBV6-1 and TRBJ1-2, with a possible D match to TRBD1 (5 bases). The CDR3 is 15 residues long. The V end lost 7 bases, the J end lost 4 bases, and 19 bases lay between the germline ends. From germline, CDR1 is MNHNS and CDR2 SASEGT. CDR3 region: CASTLRAGSFYGYTF. CDR3 DNA: TGTGCCAGCACCCTCCGGGCAGGGTCTTTCTATGGCTACACCTTC.

This chain joins TRBV21-1 and TRBJ1-2; the table calls TRBD1, which could not be checked here. TRBV21-1 is designated a pseudogene. The CDR3 loop spans 17 amino acids. The CDR3, as DNA: TGTGCCAGCAGCAAAGAAGTCACAGACCCCTATGGCTATGGCTACACCTTC. It specifies CASSKEVTDPYGYGYTF.

V and J are TRBV5-1 and TRBJ2-7; D is perhaps TRBD1 (6 bases). This CDR3 has 17 residues. CDR1 and CDR2 from the germline V gene are SGHRS and YFSETQ. Trimming left V 0 bases short and J 0 bases short, with 16 bases between. CDR3 in amino acids: CASSLVPGTTSSYEQYF. CDR3 DNA: TGCGCCAGCAGCTTGGTGCCGGGGACAACCAGCTCCTACGAGCAGTACTTC.

Note on this clone: Additional DNA sequences in this sample encode the identical CDR3. The chain combines TRBV19 with TRBJ1-1; weak D call: TRBD1 (5 bases). Germline V gene sequence: CDR1 LNHDA, CDR2 SQIVND (reference sequence). V lost 5 bases, J lost 1 base, and 14 bases lay in between. This CDR3 contains 15 residues. The CDR3 sequence: CASSPPGRGNTEAFF. The CDR3 nucleotides read TGTGCCAGTAGTCCTCCGGGGAGGGGGAACACTGAAGCTTTCTTT.

This clone occurred a few times. This chain uses TRBV5-4 with TRBJ2-5, with D perhaps matching TRBD1 (5 bases). CDR1 and CDR2 from the germline V gene are SGHNT and YYREEE (reference sequence). With 0 bases removed from V and 4 bases from J, the gap between germline ends came to 13 bases. The CDR3 is 15 residues long. The CDR3 DNA reads TGTGCCAGCAGCTTGGAGGCAGGGATCGGAGAGACCCAGTACTTC. Its protein is CASSLEAGIGETQYF.

The J gene is TRBJ2-5, the V gene TRBV5-4, with 7 bases lining up with TRBD1. The J call may be faulty, since TRBJ2-7 better matches the DNA end. The germline gives CDR1 SGHNT, CDR2 YYREEE (reference sequence). This CDR3 is built from 15 residues. DNA of the CDR3: TGTGCCAGCAGCCCCCGACAGGGTCCCTCCTACGAGCAGTACTTC. Translation: CASSPRQGPSYEQYF.

The chain links TRBV7-9 to TRBJ1-1; 10 bases map to TRBD1. V was pared by 3 bases and J by 1 base, with 5 bases of the junction left unmatched. Germline assignment: CDR1 SEHNR and CDR2 FQNEAQ (reference sequence). This CDR3 spans 16 amino acids. The CDR3 coding sequence is TGTGCCAGCAGCTTGGCTAGGGACAGGGGGAACACTGAAGCTTTCTTT. Translating gives CASSLARDRGNTEAFF.